What follows are 20 T cell receptor beta chains derived from one specimen sequenced in a study of cytomegalovirus exposure and HLA in healthy donors. PCR amplification relied on 60 Vbeta primers (plus 13 Jbeta primers). Profiling relied on immunoSEQ multiplex PCR, and the TCRdb table lists in-frame clones only, not all of them. The sample has some 120,000 clones, and its top ten clones hold approximately 3.7%. Sequenced input: PBMCs. The origin of the receptors is a man aged 30-40 years in good health and CMV-seronegative.

The CDR3 loop is CASSPNRARGRSSNQPQHF. CDR3 DNA: TGTGCCAGCAGTCCTAACAGGGCTAGAGGGAGAAGTAGCAATCAGCCCCAGCATTTT. This rearrangement joins TRBV28 to TRBJ1-5; perhaps TRBD1 as D (6 bases). V was pared by 5 bases and J by 0 bases, with 23 bases between. Germline CDR1 reads MDHEN; CDR2 reads SYDVKM. The CDR3 covers 19 residues.

The chain uses TRBV5-5 and TRBJ1-3, with 7 bases fitting TRBD1. Looked up from germline, CDR1 is SGHKS and CDR2 is YYEKEE (reference sequence). CDR3 size: 14 residues. Losses at the gene ends were 6 bases for V and 1 base for J; bases not matched to a gene: 4. Here the CDR3 DNA reads TGTGCCAGCACCCGACAGGGATCTGGAAACACCATATATTTT. It yields the protein CASTRQGSGNTIYF.

V and J are TRBV5-1 and TRBJ2-1; TRBD2 aligns across 12 bases. The V gene end was trimmed by 2 bases and the J gene end by 7 bases; junction bases not matched to a gene: 13. This CDR3 region has 18 residues. Germline V gene lookup returns CDR1 SGHRS and CDR2 YFSETQ. CDR3 region: CASSFAPYSSGGVNEQFF. CDR3 coding DNA: TGCGCCAGCAGCTTCGCTCCTTACTCTAGCGGGGGGGTAAATGAGCAGTTCTTC.

This sequence joins TRBV7-9 and TRBJ1-6; a weak D match, TRBD1 (5 bases). The ends were cut back, 4 bases at V and 10 bases at J, with 11 bases in the middle. This CDR3 is built from 13 residues. Germline lookup yields CDR1 SEHNR and CDR2 FQNEAQ (reference sequence). The CDR3: CASSSRGKSPLHF. CDR3 bases: TGTGCCAGCAGCTCTCGGGGGAAGTCACCCCTCCACTTT.

The genes are TRBV5-8 and TRBJ2-5; a weak D match, TRBD2 (5 bases). The J call is in doubt because the DNA end fits TRBJ2-7 better. Germline assignment: CDR1 SGHTS and CDR2 YDEGEE. The CDR3 length is 14 residues. This chain's CDR3 is CASRKTGLFYEQYF. CDR3 sequence (DNA): TGTGCCAGCAGAAAAACTGGACTTTTCTACGAGCAGTACTTC.

The chain joins TRBV5-6 to TRBJ1-6; D may be TRBD1 (5 bases). Trimming removed 0 bases from V and 4 bases from J, with 8 bases in between. CDR1 and CDR2 from the germline V gene are SGHDT and YYEEEE. The CDR3 is 15 residues long. In DNA form, the CDR3 reads TGTGCCAGCAGCTTGGTGGCAGGGTATAATTCACCCCTCCACTTT. It encodes CASSLVAGYNSPLHF.

V is TRBV28 and J is TRBJ1-2, with a tentative D call TRBD1 (5 bases). Trimming took off 5 bases at V and 3 bases at J, with 19 bases between the two ends. The CDR3 has 16 residues. Germline V lookup: CDR1 MDHEN, CDR2 SYDVKM. The CDR3 coding sequence is TGTGCCAGCAGTCTCCTACTTCTCAGACAGTACTATGGCTACACCTTC. Encoded protein: CASSLLLLRQYYGYTF.

The rearrangement uses TRBV6-5 and TRBJ1-2, with D maybe TRBD1 (6 bases). Germline loops: CDR1 MNHEY, CDR2 SVGAGI. V gave up 6 bases and J gave up 2 bases, with 10 bases separating them. CDR3 length: 13 amino acids. CDR3 sequence reads: CASSRTGNYGYTF. In nucleotides, the CDR3 is TGTGCCAGCAGCCGAACAGGGAACTATGGCTACACCTTC.

The chain couples TRBV11-2 to TRBJ2-5; D is possibly TRBD1 (6 bases). CDR1 is SGHAT and CDR2 is FQNNGV in the germline V gene. Trimming removed 1 base from V and 3 bases from J, with 12 bases in between. The CDR3 is 15 amino acids. CDR3 nucleotides: TGTGCCAGCAGCTTAGGGGGGCGGTCGGAAGAGACCCAGTACTTC. It translates to CASSLGGRSEETQYF. Combining the CDR3 with reference TRBV11-2 and TRBJ2-5 gives the whole variable domain EAGVAQSPRYKIIEKRQSVAFWCNPISGHATLYWYQQILGQGPKLLIQFQNNGVVDDSQLPKDRFSAERLKGVDSTLKIQPAKLEDSAVYLCASSLGGRSEETQYFGPGTRLLVL.

This sequence joins TRBV5-6 and TRBJ2-7; the match to TRBD1 covers 7 bases. Per germline, CDR1 SGHDT and CDR2 YYEEEE. With V trimmed by 4 bases and J by 2 bases, 9 bases remained unmatched. The CDR3 sequence is 15 residues long. The CDR3 reads CASSRRQGGAYEQYF. The CDR3 nucleotides are TGTGCCAGCAGCCGCAGACAGGGTGGTGCCTACGAGCAGTACTTC.

V and J are TRBV5-1 and TRBJ1-1; 9 bases are shared with TRBD1. The CDR3 loop spans 15 amino acids. V was pared by 4 bases and J by 6 bases, with 10 bases of the junction left unmatched. Germline assignment: CDR1 SGHRS and CDR2 YFSETQ. CDR3 loop: CASSPSGTGKAEAFF. Written as DNA, the CDR3 is TGCGCCAGCAGCCCGTCCGGGACAGGGAAGGCTGAAGCTTTCTTT. Full variable domain (outside the CDR3, taken from reference TRBV5-1 and TRBJ1-1): KAGVTQTPRYLIKTRGQQVTLSCSPISGHRSVSWYQQTPGQGLQFLFEYFSETQRNKGNFPGRFSGRQFSNSRSEMNVSTLELGDSALYLCASSPSGTGKAEAFFGQGTRLTVV.

The chain is built from TRBV7-2 and TRBJ1-1; a possible D gene is TRBD1 (6 bases). The length of the CDR3 is 13 residues. Trimming cost V 6 bases and J 9 bases, with 17 bases left between them. Germline CDR1 reads SGHTA; CDR2 reads FQGNSA. DNA for the CDR3: TGTGCCAGCAGAGAAGCTACAGGGCGACAAGCTTTCTTT. Its translation is CASREATGRQAFF.

The V and J genes are TRBV7-8 and TRBJ1-4; a possible D gene is TRBD1 (6 bases). Looked up from germline, CDR1 is SGHVS and CDR2 is FQNEAQ. The length of the CDR3 is 17 residues. V was clipped by 5 bases and J by 2 bases, with 18 bases between them. In DNA, the CDR3 is TGTGCCAGCAGCCGAGACAGGATTCCAGGGACTAATGAAAAACTGTTTTTT. Translating it yields CASSRDRIPGTNEKLFF. The complete variable domain, with remaining parts taken from reference TRBV7-8 and TRBJ1-4, reads GAGVSQSPRYKVAKRGQDVALRCDPISGHVSLFWYQQALGQGPEFLTYFQNEAQLDKSGLPSDRFFAERPEGSVSTLKIQRTQQEDSAVYLCASSRDRIPGTNEKLFFGSGTQLSVL.

The rearrangement joins TRBV11-2 to TRBJ1-6, with D perhaps matching TRBD1 (6 bases). Germline CDR1 and CDR2: SGHAT and FQNNGV. Deletions cut 2 bases from V and 6 bases from J, with 11 bases between. The CDR3 contains 15 residues. CDR3 sequence: CASSLRSGVNSPLHF. The CDR3 DNA follows: TGTGCCAGCAGCTTAAGATCAGGGGTTAATTCACCCCTCCACTTT. The full variable domain, completed using reference TRBV11-2 and TRBJ1-6, is EAGVAQSPRYKIIEKRQSVAFWCNPISGHATLYWYQQILGQGPKLLIQFQNNGVVDDSQLPKDRFSAERLKGVDSTLKIQPAKLEDSAVYLCASSLRSGVNSPLHFGNGTRLTVT.

CDR3 nucleotides: TGTGCCATCAGTGAGGGGCAGGAGCAGTTCTTC. Protein sequence: CAISEGQEQFF. The chain has TRBV10-3 and TRBJ2-1; D remains unclear. Trimming shortened V by 2 bases and J by 10 bases, and 6 bases separated the two germline ends. Germline V lookup: CDR1 ENHRY, CDR2 SYGVKD. The CDR3 is made up of 11 amino acids.

The chain carries TRBV7-9 and TRBJ2-2, with D possibly TRBD1 on 5 matching bases. The CDR3 covers 13 residues. V lost 7 bases and J 9 bases, leaving 15 bases between the germline ends. Germline loops: CDR1 SEHNR, CDR2 FQNEAQ (reference sequence). CDR3 bases: TGTGCCAGCACTTTAGTATTGGACAGGGAGCTGTTTTTT. Translation gives CASTLVLDRELFF.

The rearrangement joins TRBV6-5 to TRBJ2-5, with 9 bases matching TRBD2. J lost 4 bases, V lost 2 bases, and 5 bases had no gene match. Per the germline V gene, CDR1 is MNHEY and CDR2 is SVGAGI. The CDR3 is made up of 15 amino acids. The CDR3 nucleotides are TGTGCCAGCAGTTACGCGGGGGGGCCGGGAGAGACCCAGTACTTC. Translating gives CASSYAGGPGETQYF.

The chain links TRBV30 to TRBJ1-5, with a possible D match to TRBD1 (6 bases). CDR1 is GTSNPN, CDR2 SVGIG, per germline (reference sequence). The CDR3 sequence is 15 residues long. V lost 4 bases, J lost 3 bases, and 16 bases lay in between. The CDR3 here is CAWTPTGKDNQPQHF. CDR3 nucleotide sequence: TGTGCCTGGACCCCAACAGGGAAGGACAATCAGCCCCAGCATTTT.

V is TRBV7-2 and J is TRBJ1-5; 7 bases are a match to TRBD1. This CDR3 is built from 15 residues. Germline values: CDR1 SGHTA, CDR2 FQGNSA. J gave up 3 bases and V 5 bases, and 7 bases lay outside the gene matches. The CDR3 loop is CASSLRTGSNQPQHF. DNA for the CDR3: TGTGCCAGCAGCCTCAGGACAGGCTCCAATCAGCCCCAGCATTTT.

V is TRBV14 and J is TRBJ1-3; D is undetermined. Germline V gene data show CDR1 as SGHDN and CDR2 as FVKESK. The germline V and J ends were trimmed by 7 bases and 4 bases, with 17 bases remaining between them. CDR3 size: 15 residues. DNA of the CDR3: TGTGCCAGCACCTCGGGGATTCGGAAAGGAAACACCATATATTTT. Translation: CASTSGIRKGNTIYF. Combining the CDR3 with reference TRBV14 and TRBJ1-3 gives the whole variable domain EAGVTQFPSHSVIEKGQTVTLRCDPISGHDNLYWYRRVMGKEIKFLLHFVKESKQDESGMPNNRFLAERTGGTYSTLKVQPAELEDSGVYFCASTSGIRKGNTIYFGEGSWLTVV.